A single sample is the source of the 5 T cell receptor beta chains below, sequenced in a study of technical replicates of blood from several donors. Libraries were prepared by immunoSEQ multiplex PCR; TCRdb keeps only in-frame clonotypes and omits some of them. Seen here are roughly 70,000 clones, approximately 90% observed once, and the top ten hold approximately 5%. Sample: PBMCs. Receptors were obtained from a human donor in good health. Some clones in this sample may be carry-over from other donors' samples.

There are a few counts of this clone. V is TRBV19 and J is TRBJ1-1; 10 nucleotides match TRBD1. The trim removed 8 bases at V and 1 base at J, leaving 7 bases unmatched. Germline V lookup: CDR1 LNHDA, CDR2 SQIVND (reference sequence). The CDR3 is 15 residues long. The CDR3 reads CASYKTGGANTEAFF. The CDR3 DNA sequence: TGTGCCAGTTATAAGACAGGGGGCGCGAACACTGAAGCTTTCTTT.

This chain joins TRBV7-9 and TRBJ1-1; 7 bases map to TRBD1. The CDR3 loop spans 12 amino acids. Per germline, CDR1 SEHNR and CDR2 FQNEAQ (reference sequence). Trimming took 6 bases from V and 5 from J; bases not matched to a gene: 3. CDR3 residues: CASRSTGTEAFF. The DNA of the CDR3 is TGTGCCAGCAGATCGACAGGGACTGAAGCTTTCTTT.

The chain links TRBV25-1 to TRBJ2-1; 9 nucleotides line up with TRBD2. Per germline, CDR1 MGHDK and CDR2 SYGVNS. J was trimmed by 2 bases and V by 4 bases; bases with no gene match: 3. The CDR3 consists of 15 residues. The CDR3 loop reads CASSGASGTYNEQFF. In nucleotides, the CDR3 is TGTGCCAGCAGTGGTGCTAGCGGGACCTACAATGAGCAGTTCTTC.

This clone has more than one count but fewer than ten. The chain couples TRBV5-1 to TRBJ2-5, with TRBD2 matching 13 bases. Trimming removed 3 bases from V and 2 bases from J; junction bases left unmatched: 4. The CDR3 length is 16 residues. Germline V CDR1 and CDR2: SGHRS, YFSETQ. The CDR3 sequence: CASSSGLAGAQETQYF. The CDR3 DNA reads TGCGCCAGCAGCTCCGGACTAGCGGGGGCTCAAGAGACCCAGTACTTC.

This clone has more than one count but fewer than ten. The J gene is TRBJ2-7, the V gene TRBV6-4, with 12 nucleotides matching TRBD2. The germline CDR1 and CDR2 sequences are MRHNA and SNTAGT. The V segment lost 10 bases and the J segment 1 base; nucleotides outside the gene matches: 5. This CDR3 region has 14 residues. The CDR3 nucleotides read TGTGCCAACATACTAGCGGGAGGTTCCTACGAGCAGTACTTC. Amino acids: CANILAGGSYEQYF.